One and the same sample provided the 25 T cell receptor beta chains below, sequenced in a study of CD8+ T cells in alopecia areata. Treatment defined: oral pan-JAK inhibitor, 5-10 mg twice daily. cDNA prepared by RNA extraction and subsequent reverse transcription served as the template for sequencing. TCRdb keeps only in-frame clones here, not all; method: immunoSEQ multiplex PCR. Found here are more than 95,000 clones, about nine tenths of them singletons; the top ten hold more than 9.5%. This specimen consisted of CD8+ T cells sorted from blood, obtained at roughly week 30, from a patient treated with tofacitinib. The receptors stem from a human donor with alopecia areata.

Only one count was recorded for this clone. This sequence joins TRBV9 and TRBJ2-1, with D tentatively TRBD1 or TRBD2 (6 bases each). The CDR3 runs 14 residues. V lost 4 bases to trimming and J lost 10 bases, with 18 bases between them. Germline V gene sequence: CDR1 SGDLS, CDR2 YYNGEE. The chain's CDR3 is CASSPYGGPGEQFF. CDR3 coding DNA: TGTGCCAGCAGCCCATATGGGGGGCCCGGAGAGCAGTTCTTC. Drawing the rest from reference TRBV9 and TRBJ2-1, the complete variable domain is DSGVTQTPKHLITATGQRVTLRCSPRSGDLSVYWYQQSLDQGLQFLIQYYNGEERAKGNILERFSAQQFPDLHSELNLSSLELGDSALYFCASSPYGGPGEQFFGPGTRLTVL.

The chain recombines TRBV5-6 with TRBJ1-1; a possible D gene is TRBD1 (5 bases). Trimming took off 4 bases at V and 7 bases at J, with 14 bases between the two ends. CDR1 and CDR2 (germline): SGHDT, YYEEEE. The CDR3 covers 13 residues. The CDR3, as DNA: TGTGCCAGCAGCGCCTTCGACAGCAATGAAGCTTTCTTT. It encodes CASSAFDSNEAFF. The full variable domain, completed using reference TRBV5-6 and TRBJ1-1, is DAGVTQSPTHLIKTRGQQVTLRCSPKSGHDTVSWYQQALGQGPQFIFQYYEEEERQRGNFPDRFSGHQFPNYSSELNVNALLLGDSALYLCASSAFDSNEAFFGQGTRLTVV.

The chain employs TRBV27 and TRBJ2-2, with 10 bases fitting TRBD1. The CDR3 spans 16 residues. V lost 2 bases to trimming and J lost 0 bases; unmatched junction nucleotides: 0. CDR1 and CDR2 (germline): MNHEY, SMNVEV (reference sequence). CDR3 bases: TGTGCCAGCAGTTTAGGGACAGGGGCGAACACCGGGGAGCTGTTTTTT. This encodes CASSLGTGANTGELFF.

The CDR3 DNA reads TGCGCCAGCAGCCCGAACTCCGGGAGGGGCAACGAGCAGTACTTC. Encoded protein: CASSPNSGRGNEQYF. This chain uses TRBV4-1 with TRBJ2-7, with 8 bases fitting TRBD2. The CDR3 is 15 amino acids. V lost 4 bases and J lost 5; bases outside the gene matches: 10. Germline V gene data show CDR1 as MGHRA and CDR2 as YSYEKL.

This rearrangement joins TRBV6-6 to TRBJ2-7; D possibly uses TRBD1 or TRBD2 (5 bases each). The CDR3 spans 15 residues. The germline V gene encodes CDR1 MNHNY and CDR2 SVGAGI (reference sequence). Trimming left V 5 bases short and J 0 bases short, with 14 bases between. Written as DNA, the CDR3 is TGTGCCAGCAGTCTAAACCGGGACGGCTCCTACGAGCAGTACTTC. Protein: CASSLNRDGSYEQYF.

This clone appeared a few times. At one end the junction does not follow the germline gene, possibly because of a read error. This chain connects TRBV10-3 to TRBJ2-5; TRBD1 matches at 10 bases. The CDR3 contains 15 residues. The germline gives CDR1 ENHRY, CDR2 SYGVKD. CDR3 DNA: TGTGCCAGCAGTTCCCTGACAGGGGGCTATGAGACCCAGTACTTC. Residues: CASSSLTGGYETQYF.

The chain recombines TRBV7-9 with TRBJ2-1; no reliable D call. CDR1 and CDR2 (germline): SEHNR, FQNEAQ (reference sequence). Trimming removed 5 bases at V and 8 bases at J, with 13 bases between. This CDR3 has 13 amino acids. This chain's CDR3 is CASSETLVDEQFF. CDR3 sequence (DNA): TGTGCCAGCAGCGAAACTCTGGTGGATGAGCAGTTCTTC.

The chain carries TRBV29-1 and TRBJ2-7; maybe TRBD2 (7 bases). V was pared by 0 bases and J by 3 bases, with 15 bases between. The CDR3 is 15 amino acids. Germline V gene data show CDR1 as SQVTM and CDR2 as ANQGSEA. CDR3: CSVEEEGGGIYEQYF. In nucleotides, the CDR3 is TGCAGCGTTGAAGAAGAGGGAGGGGGAATCTACGAGCAGTACTTC.

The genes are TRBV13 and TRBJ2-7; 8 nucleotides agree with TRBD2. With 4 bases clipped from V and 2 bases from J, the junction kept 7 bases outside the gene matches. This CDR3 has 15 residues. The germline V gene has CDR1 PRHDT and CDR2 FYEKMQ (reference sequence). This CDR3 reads CASSYEKRGTYEQYF. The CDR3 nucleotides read TGTGCCAGCAGCTATGAGAAGCGGGGGACCTACGAGCAGTACTTC.

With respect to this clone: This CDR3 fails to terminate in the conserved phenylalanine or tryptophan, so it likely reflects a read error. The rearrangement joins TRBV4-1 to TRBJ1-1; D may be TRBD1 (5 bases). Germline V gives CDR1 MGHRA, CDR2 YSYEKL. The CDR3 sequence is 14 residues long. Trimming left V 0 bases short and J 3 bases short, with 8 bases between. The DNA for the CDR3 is TGCGCCAGCAGCCAAGATGCGGGGGACACTGAAGCTTTCTCT. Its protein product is CASSQDAGDTEAFS.

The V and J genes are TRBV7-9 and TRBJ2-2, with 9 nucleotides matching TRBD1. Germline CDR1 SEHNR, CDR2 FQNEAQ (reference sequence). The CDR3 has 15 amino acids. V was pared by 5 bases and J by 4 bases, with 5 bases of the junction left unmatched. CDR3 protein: CASSLGTGLTGELFF. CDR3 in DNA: TGTGCCAGCAGCCTTGGGACAGGGCTCACCGGGGAGCTGTTTTTT.

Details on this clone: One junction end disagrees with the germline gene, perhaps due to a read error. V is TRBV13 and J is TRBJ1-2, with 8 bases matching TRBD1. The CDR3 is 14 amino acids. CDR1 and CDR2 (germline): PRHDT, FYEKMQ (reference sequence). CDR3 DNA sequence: TGTGCCAGCAGCCTAGGACAGGGTTTTCTTGGCTACACCTTC. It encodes CASSLGQGFLGYTF.

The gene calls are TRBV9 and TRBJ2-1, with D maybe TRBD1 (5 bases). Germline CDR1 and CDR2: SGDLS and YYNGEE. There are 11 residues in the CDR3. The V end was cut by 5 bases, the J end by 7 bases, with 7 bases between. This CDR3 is CASSNRNEQFF. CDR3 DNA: TGTGCCAGCAGTAACAGGAATGAGCAGTTCTTC. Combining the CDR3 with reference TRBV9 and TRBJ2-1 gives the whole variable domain DSGVTQTPKHLITATGQRVTLRCSPRSGDLSVYWYQQSLDQGLQFLIQYYNGEERAKGNILERFSAQQFPDLHSELNLSSLELGDSALYFCASSNRNEQFFGPGTRLTVL.

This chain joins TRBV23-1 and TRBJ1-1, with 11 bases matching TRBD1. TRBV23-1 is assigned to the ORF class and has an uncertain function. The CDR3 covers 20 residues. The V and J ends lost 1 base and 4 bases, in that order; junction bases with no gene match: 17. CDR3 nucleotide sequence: TGCGCCAGCAGTCAATGGGACAGGGGGAGGAACTTGCGCGCGATCACTGAAGCTTTCTTT. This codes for CASSQWDRGRNLRAITEAFF.

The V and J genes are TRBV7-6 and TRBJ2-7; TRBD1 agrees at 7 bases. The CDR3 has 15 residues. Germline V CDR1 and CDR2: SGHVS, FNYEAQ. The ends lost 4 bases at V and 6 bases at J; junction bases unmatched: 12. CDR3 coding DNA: TGTGCCAGCAGCTCCTACTTGGACAGACAGGGCGAGCAGTACTTC. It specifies CASSSYLDRQGEQYF.

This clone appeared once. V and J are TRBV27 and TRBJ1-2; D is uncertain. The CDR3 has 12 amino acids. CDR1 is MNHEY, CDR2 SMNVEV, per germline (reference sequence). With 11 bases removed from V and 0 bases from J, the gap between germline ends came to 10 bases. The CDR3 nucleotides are TGTGCCGTCAAGCGACCTAACTATGGCTACACCTTC. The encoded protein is CAVKRPNYGYTF.

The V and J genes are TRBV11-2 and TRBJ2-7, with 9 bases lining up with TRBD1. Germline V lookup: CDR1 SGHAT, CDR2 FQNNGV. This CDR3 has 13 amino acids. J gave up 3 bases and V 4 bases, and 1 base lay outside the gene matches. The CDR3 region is CASSWGQGYEQYF. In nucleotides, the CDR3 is TGTGCCAGCAGCTGGGGACAGGGCTACGAGCAGTACTTC.

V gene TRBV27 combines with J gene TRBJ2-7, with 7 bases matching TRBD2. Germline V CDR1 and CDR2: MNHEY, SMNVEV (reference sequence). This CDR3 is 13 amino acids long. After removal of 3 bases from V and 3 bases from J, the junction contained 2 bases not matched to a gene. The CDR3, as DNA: TGTGCCAGCAGTTTCGGGACTAACTACGAGCAGTACTTC. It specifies CASSFGTNYEQYF.

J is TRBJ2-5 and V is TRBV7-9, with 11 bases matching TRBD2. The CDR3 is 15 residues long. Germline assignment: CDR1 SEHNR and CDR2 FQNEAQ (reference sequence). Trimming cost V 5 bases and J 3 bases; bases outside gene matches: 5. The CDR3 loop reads CASSQTSGMKETQYF. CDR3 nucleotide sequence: TGTGCCAGCAGCCAGACTAGCGGGATGAAAGAGACCCAGTACTTC. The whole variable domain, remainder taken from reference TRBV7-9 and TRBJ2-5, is DTGVSQNPRHKITKRGQNVTFRCDPISEHNRLYWYRQTLGQGPEFLTYFQNEAQLEKSRLLSDRFSAERPKGSFSTLEIQRTEQGDSAMYLCASSQTSGMKETQYFGPGTRLLVL.

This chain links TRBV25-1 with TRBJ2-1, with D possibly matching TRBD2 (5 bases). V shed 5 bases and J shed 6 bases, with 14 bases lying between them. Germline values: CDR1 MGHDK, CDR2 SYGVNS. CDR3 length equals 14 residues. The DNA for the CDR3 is TGTGCCAGCAGTATTACGGGATGGAGCAATGAGCAGTTCTTC. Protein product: CASSITGWSNEQFF.

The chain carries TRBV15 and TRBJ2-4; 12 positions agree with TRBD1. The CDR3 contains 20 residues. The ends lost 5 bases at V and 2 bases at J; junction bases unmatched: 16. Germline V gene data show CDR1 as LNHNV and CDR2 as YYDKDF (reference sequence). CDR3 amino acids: CATSVTGTGGKGGTKNIQYF. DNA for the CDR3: TGTGCCACCAGCGTGACCGGGACAGGGGGCAAGGGCGGCACCAAAAACATTCAGTACTTC. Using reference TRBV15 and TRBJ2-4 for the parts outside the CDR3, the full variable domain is DAMVIQNPRYQVTQFGKPVTLSCSQTLNHNVMYWYQQKSSQAPKLLFHYYDKDFNNEADTPDNFQSRRPNTSFCFLDIRSPGLGDTAMYLCATSVTGTGGKGGTKNIQYFGAGTRLSVL.

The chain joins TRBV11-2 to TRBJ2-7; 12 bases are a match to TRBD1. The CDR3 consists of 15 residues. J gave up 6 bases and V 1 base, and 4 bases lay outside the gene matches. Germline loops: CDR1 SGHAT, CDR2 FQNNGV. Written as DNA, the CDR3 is TGTGCCAGCAGCTTAGGAGGGACAGGGGGCTTCGAGCAGTACTTC. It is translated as CASSLGGTGGFEQYF.

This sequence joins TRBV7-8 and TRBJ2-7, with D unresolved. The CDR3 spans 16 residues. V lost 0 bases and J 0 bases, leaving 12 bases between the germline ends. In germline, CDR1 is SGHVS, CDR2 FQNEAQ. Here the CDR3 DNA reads TGTGCCAGCAGCTTAGCGCAGATGGGTAGCTCCTACGAGCAGTACTTC. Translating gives CASSLAQMGSSYEQYF.

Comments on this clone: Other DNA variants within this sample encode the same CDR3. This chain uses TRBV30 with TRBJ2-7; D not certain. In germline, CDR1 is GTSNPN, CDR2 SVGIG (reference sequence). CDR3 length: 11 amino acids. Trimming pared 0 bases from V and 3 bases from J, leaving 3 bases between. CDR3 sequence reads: CAWSVSYEQYF. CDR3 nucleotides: TGTGCCTGGAGTGTAAGCTACGAGCAGTACTTC.

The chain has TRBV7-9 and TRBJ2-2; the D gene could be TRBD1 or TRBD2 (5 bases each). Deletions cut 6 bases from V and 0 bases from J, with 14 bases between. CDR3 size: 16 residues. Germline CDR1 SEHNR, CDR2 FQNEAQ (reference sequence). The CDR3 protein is CASSLAGTANTGELFF. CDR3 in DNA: TGTGCCAGCAGTCTCGCCGGGACGGCGAACACCGGGGAGCTGTTTTTT.